Here is one TCR beta chain with its context. This sample was taken from a study of cytomegalovirus exposure and HLA in healthy donors. The CDR3 contains 15 residues. CDR1 MDHEN and CDR2 SYDVKM come from the germline V gene. Trimming left V 7 bases short and J 0 bases short, with 12 bases between. Sequencing was performed with immunoSEQ multiplex PCR; in TCRdb, only in-frame clones are kept and a portion is missing. Of about 160,000 clones in the sample, roughly 86% are singletons; the top ten hold 10%. The donors were members of the validation cohort, which comprised 120 subjects and was separate from the first cohort of fewer than 700 subjects.

Material: PBMCs. The sequence came from a woman aged 18-35 years in good health and CMV-seropositive. V gene TRBV28 combines with J gene TRBJ1-4; D is possibly TRBD1 (5 bases). The CDR3 sequence is CASTNQGATNEKLFF. CDR3 DNA: TGTGCCAGCACCAATCAGGGTGCAACTAATGAAAAACTGTTTTTT.